This paragraph reports one TCR beta chain. The antigen is undetermined. Indicated treatment: oral pan-JAK inhibitor, 5-10 mg twice daily. These data belong to a study of CD8+ T cells in alopecia areata. Study context: Treated patients received oral tofacitinib, 5 to 10 mg twice daily. Study findings and constraints: Uncertainty remains about how baseline CD8+ expansion links to response, with one nonresponder. Mice showed TCR sharing more clearly than patients did, possibly owing to HLA. It was lesional scalp, especially alopecia totalis/universalis, that showed higher clonality than normal scalp.

TCR sequencing used cDNA made by reverse transcription of extracted RNA. Clones were sequenced by immunoSEQ multiplex PCR, and TCRdb holds only the in-frame ones, with some missing. This sample has roughly 150,000 clones; nearly 55% occur once, and the top ten carry 15% to 20%. The germline V and J ends were trimmed by 0 bases and 3 bases, with 9 bases remaining between them. Germline V CDR1 and CDR2: GTSNPN, SVGIG (reference sequence). This CDR3 region has 13 residues. The source is a human donor with alopecia areata. The source was CD8+ T cells sorted from blood, collected at week 4, from a patient treated with tofacitinib. The V gene is TRBV30, the J gene TRBJ2-7, with D unclear. This CDR3 reads CAWSVGAFYEQYF. DNA for the CDR3: TGTGCCTGGAGTGTTGGCGCATTCTACGAGCAGTACTTC.